This T cell receptor (beta chain) originates from a study of shared clonotypes between healthy human individuals. Of note for this clone: The germline gene is not matched at one end of the junction; a read error may be the cause.

The protocol was immunoSEQ multiplex PCR, while the TCRdb copy is restricted to in-frame clones and leaves out a portion. The sample contains roughly 2 million clones, approximately 94% of which appear only once. This CDR3 region has 13 residues. Germline V gene data show CDR1 as MNHNS and CDR2 as SASEGT. The sample consisted of naive CD4+ T cells sorted from blood. This sample's subset: CD45RA+ positively selected. The chain couples TRBV6-1 to TRBJ1-2; unclear D gene. This receptor was taken from a man between 18 and 29 years old in good health. CDR3 nucleotides: TGTGCCAGCAGCGAAGTGTACAGCTATGGCTACACCTTC. This translates into CASSEVYSYGYTF.